This TCR beta chain came from a study of blood T cell repertoires in COVID-19. Study details: The United States, Italy and Spain provided the acute and convalescent COVID-19 samples.

The assay was immunoSEQ multiplex PCR, and TCRdb's table has in-frame clones only and misses some. The table has about 190,000 clones, roughly nine tenths seen once; the top ten hold 1.1%. The CDR3 loop spans 16 amino acids. Germline loops: CDR1 LNHNV, CDR2 YYDKDF (reference sequence). The J segment lost 3 bases and the V segment lost 1 base, leaving 5 bases of the junction unmatched. This clonotype was sampled from a man aged 25 to 45 with acute or convalescent COVID-19. The J gene is TRBJ2-3, the V gene TRBV15, with TRBD2 identical over 9 bases. The sample was peripheral blood. In nucleotides, the CDR3 is TGTGCCACCAGCAGAGGAGAGGCGGGGGGGACAGATACGCAGTATTTT. Translating gives CATSRGEAGGTDTQYF. Complete variable domain (other parts from reference TRBV15 and TRBJ2-3): DAMVIQNPRYQVTQFGKPVTLSCSQTLNHNVMYWYQQKSSQAPKLLFHYYDKDFNNEADTPDNFQSRRPNTSFCFLDIRSPGLGDTAMYLCATSRGEAGGTDTQYFGPGTRLTVL.